The 31 T cell receptor beta chains listed next were all sequenced from one sample in a study of T cells in Graves' hyperthyroidism and ophthalmopathy. What was amplified from RNA transcripts were TCR beta CDR3 regions. When the TCR CDR3 underwent first-round RT-PCR, the HTBI primer set was used. Each CDR3 protein is one row after TCRdb ran MiXCR on the multiplex PCR reads. The profile shows 370,000 or so distinct CDR3 sequences, around 16% of them singletons. Sequenced input: blood. The receptors shown here come from a young woman with Graves' hyperthyroidism that later progressed to Graves' ophthalmopathy.

This clonotype was counted many times. This chain joins TRBV5-6 and TRBJ2-7, with 9 bases lining up with TRBD1. The ends lost 4 bases at V and 7 bases at J; junction bases unmatched: 12. From germline, CDR1 is SGHDT and CDR2 YYEEEE. This CDR3 comprises 15 residues. The CDR3 nucleotides are TGTGCCAGCAGCCCAGCCGGGACAGGGAGTCGGGAGCAGTACTTC. Residues: CASSPAGTGSREQYF.

The table lists this clonotype with many counts. For the CDR3, the DNA is TGTGCCAGCAGCTCAAGCTGGGCAGGGACTCCCCAGCATTTT. This encodes CASSSSWAGTPQHF. V is TRBV7-9 and J is TRBJ1-5, with D perhaps TRBD1 (5 bases). Trimming stripped 4 bases from V and 10 bases from J, with 17 bases between. The CDR3 is made up of 14 amino acids. Germline V gives CDR1 SEHNR, CDR2 FQNEAQ (reference sequence).

The rearrangement joins TRBV6-4 to TRBJ2-1; 10 bases align to TRBD2. J gave up 0 bases and V 4 bases, and 9 bases lay outside the gene matches. CDR1 and CDR2 (germline): MRHNA, SNTAGT. The CDR3 sequence is 18 residues long. The CDR3: CASSGSGRAGSSYNEQFF. Here the CDR3 DNA reads TGTGCCAGCAGTGGAAGCGGGAGGGCCGGGAGCTCCTACAATGAGCAGTTCTTC.

On this clonotype: This may stem from a read error, because a much larger clone lies one nucleotide away. J is TRBJ2-7 and V is TRBV2; no clear D. The germline gives CDR1 SNHLY, CDR2 FYNNEI. This CDR3 spans 12 amino acids. CDR3 protein: CTSTEVTYEQYF. DNA of the CDR3: TGTACCAGCACCGAGGTTACCTACGAGCAGTACTTC.

V gene TRBV28 combines with J gene TRBJ2-3; 10 nucleotides agree with TRBD2. With V trimmed by 7 bases and J by 6 bases, 13 bases remained unmatched. Per the germline V gene, CDR1 is MDHEN and CDR2 is SYDVKM. The CDR3 totals 16 residues. In DNA form, the CDR3 reads TGTGCCAGCAAGACTAGCGGGTTGGAGGGGCCCGATACGCAGTATTTT. It yields the protein CASKTSGLEGPDTQYF.

The rearrangement joins TRBV19 to TRBJ2-2; no clear D. Per germline, CDR1 LNHDA and CDR2 SQIVND (reference sequence). The ends were cut back, 1 base at V and 2 bases at J, with 17 bases in the middle. The CDR3 consists of 18 residues. CDR3 loop: CASSIGAGFRPNTGELFF. The CDR3 DNA follows: TGTGCCAGTAGTATAGGGGCCGGGTTTCGACCAAACACCGGGGAGCTGTTTTTT.

This clonotype was seen more than once but under ten times. The CDR3 DNA reads as TGTGCCAGCTCACCGTCGACAGCCTCCTGGGGTGAGCAGTTCTTC. Translation: CASSPSTASWGEQFF. V usage is TRBV18 and J usage is TRBJ2-1, with D tentatively TRBD1 (5 bases). Deletions cut 3 bases from V and 9 bases from J, with 18 bases between. This CDR3 comprises 15 residues. The germline V gene encodes CDR1 KGHSH and CDR2 LQKENI.

This clonotype was counted at least ten times. V usage is TRBV12-3 or TRBV12-4 and J usage is TRBJ2-1; D ambiguous. The CDR3 spans 14 residues. The germline V and J ends were trimmed by 5 bases and 9 bases, with 17 bases remaining between them. CDR3 coding DNA: TGTGCCAGCAGTCTCGCCAGACGGTACGGTGAGCAGTTCTTC. Amino acid sequence: CASSLARRYGEQFF.

This rearrangement joins TRBV5-5 to TRBJ2-5; possible D gene TRBD1, 6 bases. Germline CDR1 and CDR2: SGHKS and YYEKEE (reference sequence). The length of the CDR3 is 14 residues. V was shortened by 1 base and J by 3 bases, with 10 bases between the two germline ends. The CDR3 spells CASSLYPGEETQYF. For the CDR3, the DNA is TGTGCCAGCAGCTTGTACCCAGGGGAAGAGACCCAGTACTTC.

The rearrangement joins TRBV12-3 or TRBV12-4 to TRBJ2-5, with D uncertain. The germline V and J ends were trimmed by 7 bases and 4 bases, with 10 bases remaining between them. The CDR3 sequence is 12 residues long. The CDR3 nucleotides are TGTGCCAGCACATTCGGAAGAGAGACCCAGTACTTC. Encoded protein: CASTFGRETQYF.

The sample holds many counts of this clonotype. V usage is TRBV12-3 or TRBV12-4 and J usage is TRBJ1-3, with D hard to call. Trimming left V 3 bases short and J 0 bases short, with 6 bases between. This CDR3 has 14 amino acids. The CDR3 coding sequence is TGTGCCAGCAGTTTCCGAAGCTCTGGAAACACCATATATTTT. Protein sequence: CASSFRSSGNTIYF.

The sample holds many counts of this clonotype. The chain uses TRBV7-2 and TRBJ2-5; 11 nucleotides agree with TRBD2. In germline, CDR1 is SGHTA, CDR2 FQGNSA. The CDR3 spans 19 residues. The junction had 9 bases not matched to a gene; V was cut back by 0 bases and J by 0 bases. Here the CDR3 reads CASSLAGRLAGGDQETQYF. CDR3 in DNA: TGTGCCAGCAGCTTAGCGGGTAGGCTAGCGGGAGGCGACCAAGAGACCCAGTACTTC.

About this clonotype: Possible read error: a much larger clone is one base away. The chain uses TRBV6-1 and TRBJ2-3, with D possibly being TRBD2 (6 bases). Germline lookup yields CDR1 MNHNS and CDR2 SASEGT. V gave up 6 bases and J gave up 3 bases, with 13 bases separating them. This CDR3 has 14 amino acids. CDR3 sequence reads: CASSRSGWTDTQYF. The CDR3 bases are TGTGCCAGCAGCAGGAGCGGGTGGACAGATACGCAGTATTTT.

The chain joins TRBV27 to TRBJ2-1, with 9 bases that match TRBD2. The CDR3 has 13 residues. Germline-derived CDR1 and CDR2 are MNHEY and SMNVEV (reference sequence). The junction had 3 bases not matched to a gene; V was cut back by 9 bases and J by 3 bases. CDR3 amino acids: CASFSGSYNEQFF. In DNA form, the CDR3 reads TGTGCCAGTTTTAGCGGGAGCTACAATGAGCAGTTCTTC.

The J gene is TRBJ1-4, the V gene TRBV13; D remains unclear. Germline V gene data show CDR1 as PRHDT and CDR2 as FYEKMQ (reference sequence). V shed 0 bases and J shed 6 bases, with 8 bases lying between them. The CDR3 sequence is 14 residues long. For the CDR3, the DNA is TGTGCCAGCAGCTTAGGGGAAGGTCATGAAAAACTGTTTTTT. Its protein product is CASSLGEGHEKLFF.

The chain employs TRBV5-1 and TRBJ2-7; 9 nucleotides match TRBD1. The CDR3 has 14 amino acids. Germline V lookup: CDR1 SGHRS, CDR2 YFSETQ. With 2 bases clipped from V and 4 bases from J, the junction kept 4 bases outside the gene matches. CDR3 DNA: TGCGCCAGCAGCTTAGGGACAGGGAAGTACGAGCAGTACTTC. Translating gives CASSLGTGKYEQYF.

This clonotype has at least ten counts. The V call is TRBV3-1, the J call TRBJ1-2; D gene uncertain. Trimming pared 0 bases from V and 8 bases from J, leaving 10 bases between. CDR1 and CDR2 from the germline V gene are LGHDT and YNNKEL (reference sequence). The CDR3 is made up of 13 amino acids. This CDR3 is CASSQDDRAGYTF. CDR3 nucleotide sequence: TGTGCCAGCAGCCAAGATGACCGGGCGGGCTACACCTTC.

This chain links TRBV3-1 with TRBJ2-7; 7 nucleotides match TRBD1. From germline, CDR1 is LGHDT and CDR2 YNNKEL (reference sequence). V dropped 5 bases and J dropped 2; count of bases not matched to a gene: 9. The CDR3 is 15 amino acids. CDR3 nucleotide sequence: TGTGCCAGCAGCTTTAACCACAGGGGTACCTACGAGCAGTACTTC. This gives the protein CASSFNHRGTYEQYF.

Many counts were recorded for this clonotype. The DNA for the CDR3 is TGTGCCAGCAGTGTGGACAGAAGACTAGGCCCTTTTCCCCGCTTGTGGGCCGGGGAGCTGTTTTTT. Amino acids: CASSVDRRLGPFPRLWAGELFF. The chain links TRBV2 to TRBJ2-2; D possibly uses TRBD1 or TRBD2 (6 bases each). V was clipped by 4 bases and J by 6 bases, with 36 bases between them. The CDR3 spans 22 residues. Germline V gene lookup returns CDR1 SNHLY and CDR2 FYNNEI.

The J gene is TRBJ2-1, the V gene TRBV5-8; D not certain. This CDR3 comprises 14 residues. V was shortened by 2 bases and J by 0 bases, with 6 bases between the two germline ends. Germline V gene lookup returns CDR1 SGHTS and CDR2 YDEGEE. The CDR3 sequence is CASSFRTSYNEQFF. DNA of the CDR3: TGTGCCAGCAGCTTCCGGACCTCCTACAATGAGCAGTTCTTC.

Ten or more counts support this clonotype. This chain links TRBV27 with TRBJ1-5; D is perhaps TRBD1 (6 bases). Looked up from germline, CDR1 is MNHEY and CDR2 is SMNVEV (reference sequence). The CDR3 is 16 amino acids. V was cut by 6 bases and J by 5 bases, with 20 bases left in between. The CDR3 coding sequence is TGTGCCAGCAGAATAACTTACCGACAGGCCCATCAGCCCCAGCATTTT. Its translation is CASRITYRQAHQPQHF.

This clonotype was seen repeatedly, ten times or more. CDR3 sequence (DNA): TGTGCCACCAGCGCCAAGGCCCCCCTCTACAATGAGCAGTTCTTC. This sequence encodes CATSAKAPLYNEQFF. The chain uses TRBV15 and TRBJ2-1; D gene unclear. The germline gives CDR1 LNHNV, CDR2 YYDKDF (reference sequence). The germline V and J ends were trimmed by 5 bases and 3 bases, with 14 bases remaining between them. The CDR3 has 15 amino acids. The full variable domain, rest sourced from reference TRBV15 and TRBJ2-1, is DAMVIQNPRYQVTQFGKPVTLSCSQTLNHNVMYWYQQKSSQAPKLLFHYYDKDFNNEADTPDNFQSRRPNTSFCFLDIRSPGLGDTAMYLCATSAKAPLYNEQFFGPGTRLTVL.

The J gene is TRBJ2-2, the V gene TRBV9; D is possibly TRBD2 (5 bases). The CDR3 contains 16 residues. The V gene's germline CDR1 is SGDLS and CDR2 YYNGEE. Trimming left V 1 base short and J 3 bases short, with 13 bases between. The DNA of the CDR3 is TGTGCCAGCAGCGTAACGGGCGGGCTGGACACCGGGGAGCTGTTTTTT. Translating gives CASSVTGGLDTGELFF.

J is TRBJ1-6 and V is TRBV20-1; 8 bases line up with TRBD1. The J segment lost 13 bases and the V segment lost 4 bases, leaving 9 bases of the junction unmatched. Germline V lookup: CDR1 DFQATT, CDR2 SNEGSKA (reference sequence). The CDR3 sequence is 13 residues long. CDR3 sequence: CSAKMTGVMPLHF. The CDR3 DNA sequence: TGCAGTGCTAAGATGACAGGGGTTATGCCCCTCCACTTT.

This clonotype has a count of ten or more. This chain joins TRBV20-1 and TRBJ2-7, with unresolved D. The CDR3 consists of 15 residues. V lost 1 base to trimming and J lost 0 bases, with 13 bases between them. Germline CDR1 reads DFQATT; CDR2 reads SNEGSKA (reference sequence). CDR3 sequence (DNA): TGCAGTGCTAGAGTAAGGAGCCACATCTCCTACGAGCAGTACTTC. Protein: CSARVRSHISYEQYF.

This clonotype was seen many times. This chain connects TRBV28 to TRBJ2-7, with 10 nucleotides matching TRBD1. The V gene end was trimmed by 4 bases and the J gene end by 4 bases; junction bases not matched to a gene: 10. From germline, CDR1 is MDHEN and CDR2 SYDVKM. The CDR3 has 16 amino acids. CDR3 bases: TGTGCCAGCAGTTCTTGGGACAGGGGCATTCCTTACGAGCAGTACTTC. Amino acids: CASSSWDRGIPYEQYF.

In its sample, this clonotype was seen a few times. The chain joins TRBV20-1 to TRBJ2-3, with D perhaps TRBD2 (5 bases). There are 15 residues in the CDR3. Trimming cost V 3 bases and J 4 bases, with 17 bases left between them. Germline lookup yields CDR1 DFQATT and CDR2 SNEGSKA (reference sequence). CDR3 sequence: CSASGPGVEADTQYF. CDR3 nucleotides: TGCAGTGCTAGCGGTCCCGGGGTAGAGGCAGATACGCAGTATTTT.

The chain links TRBV2 to TRBJ1-4, with D hard to call. V lost 9 bases and J 4 bases, leaving 12 bases between the germline ends. CDR1 SNHLY and CDR2 FYNNEI come from the germline V gene. There are 13 residues in the CDR3. CDR3: CASQRRFNEKLFF. In DNA form, the CDR3 reads TGTGCCAGTCAAAGGCGATTTAATGAAAAACTGTTTTTT.

Many counts were recorded for this clonotype. The chain joins TRBV30 to TRBJ1-1; 8 bases fit TRBD1. The CDR3 loop spans 14 amino acids. After removal of 4 bases from V and 11 bases from J, the junction contained 15 bases not matched to a gene. Germline loops: CDR1 GTSNPN, CDR2 SVGIG (reference sequence). The CDR3 region is CAWTAPARGLGAFF. As DNA, the CDR3 is TGTGCCTGGACGGCTCCCGCCAGGGGGCTCGGGGCTTTCTTT.

On this clonotype: A much bigger clone sits one base away, suggesting this may be a read error. The rearrangement uses TRBV6-1 and TRBJ1-5; D may be TRBD1 (5 bases). The V end lost 2 bases, the J end lost 5 bases, and 13 bases lay between the germline ends. CDR1 and CDR2 (germline): MNHNS, SASEGT. The CDR3 totals 15 residues. The DNA of the CDR3 is TGTGCCAGCAGTGAAAGCGGTGAGGGGTATCAGCCCCAGCATTTT. It translates to CASSESGEGYQPQHF.

This clonotype was counted many times. J is TRBJ2-7 and V is TRBV29-1, with 12 bases identical to TRBD2. With V trimmed by 5 bases and J by 4 bases, 3 bases remained unmatched. CDR1 is SQVTM, CDR2 ANQGSEA, per germline. The CDR3 is made up of 13 amino acids. CDR3 DNA sequence: TGCAGCGTTCGACTAGCGGGAGCTTACGAGCAGTACTTC. Translated: CSVRLAGAYEQYF.